This is a list of T cell receptor beta chains from one sample in a study of T cell repertoires in cytomegalovirus infection. TCRdb fed the reads into MiXCR, producing one record per CDR3 protein. This sample carries 160,000 or so distinct CDR3 sequences, roughly a quarter of them seen once, and the ten largest clones take approximately 11%. The material sequenced was PBMCs. These receptors were taken from a human donor in good health (CMV status not recorded). Some clones in this sample may be carry-over from other donors' samples. Each CDR3 is given with its conserved first and last residue.

j_call v_call cdr3_aa
TRBJ2-1 TRBV2 CASSATSGTAEQFF
TRBJ2-7 TRBV29-1 CSVEVPDRERFEQYF
TRBJ1-2 TRBV7-2 CASSFYGTQDGYTF
TRBJ1-1 TRBV20-1 CSARARGRAEAFF
TRBJ2-1 TRBV4-1 CASSQEEKRIDEQFF
TRBJ1-5 TRBV27 CASSSVDRLAQHF
TRBJ1-2 TRBV28 CASSSLSYTF
TRBJ2-7 TRBV7-6 CASSKKREPDYEQYF
TRBJ2-1 TRBV7-9 CASSFPPTPTYNEQFF
TRBJ2-1 TRBV7-2 CASSLAGGPFNGQFF